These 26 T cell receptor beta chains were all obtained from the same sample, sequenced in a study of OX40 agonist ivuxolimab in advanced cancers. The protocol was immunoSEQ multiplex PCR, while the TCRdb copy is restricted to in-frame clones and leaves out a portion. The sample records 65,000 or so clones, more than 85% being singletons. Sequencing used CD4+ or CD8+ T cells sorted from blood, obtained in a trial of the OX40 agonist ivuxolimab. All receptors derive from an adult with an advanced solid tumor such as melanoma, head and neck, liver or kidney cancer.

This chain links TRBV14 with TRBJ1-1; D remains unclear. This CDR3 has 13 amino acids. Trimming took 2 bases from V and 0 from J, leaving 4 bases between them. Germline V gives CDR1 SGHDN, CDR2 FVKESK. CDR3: CASSQRLNTEAFF. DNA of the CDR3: TGTGCCAGCAGCCAAAGATTGAACACTGAAGCTTTCTTT.

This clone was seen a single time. CDR3 sequence: CASSQATGIMNTEAFF. The CDR3, as DNA: TGCGCCAGCAGCCAAGCAACAGGGATAATGAACACTGAAGCTTTCTTT. The chain uses TRBV4-1 and TRBJ1-1; D may be TRBD1 (6 bases). V was cut by 1 base and J by 0 bases, with 12 bases left in between. This CDR3 is 16 amino acids long. Germline CDR1 is MGHRA and CDR2 is YSYEKL.

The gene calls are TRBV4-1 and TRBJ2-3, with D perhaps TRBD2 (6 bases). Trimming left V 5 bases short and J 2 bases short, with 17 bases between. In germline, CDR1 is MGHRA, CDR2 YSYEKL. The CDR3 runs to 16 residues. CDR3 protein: CASSGRRGPFTDTQYF. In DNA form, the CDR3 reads TGCGCCAGCAGCGGACGGCGGGGACCTTTCACAGATACGCAGTATTTT.

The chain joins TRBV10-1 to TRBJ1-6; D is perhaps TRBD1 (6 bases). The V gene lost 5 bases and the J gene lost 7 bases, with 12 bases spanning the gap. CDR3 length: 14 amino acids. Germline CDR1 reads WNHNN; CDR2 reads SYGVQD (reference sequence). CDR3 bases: TGCGCCAGCAGTCAAACAGGGCTAAATTCACCCCTCCACTTT. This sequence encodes CASSQTGLNSPLHF.

The CDR3 reads CASSRGRVDKNIQYF. DNA of the CDR3: TGTGCCAGCAGCCGAGGCAGGGTGGACAAAAACATTCAGTACTTC. The chain combines TRBV21-1 with TRBJ2-4; the D segment call TRBD1 is taken from the table without a DNA check. TRBV21-1 is an annotated pseudogene. This CDR3 is built from 15 residues.

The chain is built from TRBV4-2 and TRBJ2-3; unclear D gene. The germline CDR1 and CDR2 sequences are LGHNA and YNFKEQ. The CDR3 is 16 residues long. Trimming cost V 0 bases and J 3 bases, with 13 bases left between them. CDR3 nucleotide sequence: TGTGCCAGCAGCCAAGATGTTGGGAAGGGAACAGATACGCAGTATTTT. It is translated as CASSQDVGKGTDTQYF.

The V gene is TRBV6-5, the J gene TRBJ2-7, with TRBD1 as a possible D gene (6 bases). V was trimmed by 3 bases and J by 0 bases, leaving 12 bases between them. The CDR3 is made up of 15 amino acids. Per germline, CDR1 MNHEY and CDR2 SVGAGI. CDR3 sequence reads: CASSYQTGHSYEQYF. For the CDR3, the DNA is TGTGCCAGCAGTTATCAAACAGGGCACTCCTACGAGCAGTACTTC.

The CDR3 DNA reads as TGCGCCAGCAGACTAACCGGGACAGGGTACGAGCAGTACTTC. Protein: CASRLTGTGYEQYF. This rearrangement joins TRBV4-1 to TRBJ2-7, with TRBD1 matching over 9 bases. CDR1 is MGHRA and CDR2 is YSYEKL in the germline V gene. Trimming at V came to 6 bases and at J to 4 bases, leaving 7 bases not matched to a gene. The CDR3 contains 14 residues.

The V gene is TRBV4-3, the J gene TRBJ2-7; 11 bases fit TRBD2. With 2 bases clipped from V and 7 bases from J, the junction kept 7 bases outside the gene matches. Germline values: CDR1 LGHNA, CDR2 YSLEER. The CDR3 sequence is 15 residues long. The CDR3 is CASSQIAGGPGEQYF. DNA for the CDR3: TGCGCCAGCAGCCAAATAGCGGGAGGGCCGGGGGAGCAGTACTTC.

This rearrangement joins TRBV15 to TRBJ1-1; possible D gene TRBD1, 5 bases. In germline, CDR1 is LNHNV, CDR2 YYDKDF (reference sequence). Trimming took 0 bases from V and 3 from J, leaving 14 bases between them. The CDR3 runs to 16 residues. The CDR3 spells CATSRDAGYGDTEAFF. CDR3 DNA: TGTGCCACCAGCAGAGACGCAGGGTATGGGGACACTGAAGCTTTCTTT.

CDR3 bases: TGTGCCAGCAGCTTATCGGGGCTATCCTACGAGCAGTACTTC. Residues: CASSLSGLSYEQYF. The gene calls are TRBV7-2 and TRBJ2-7, with D possibly called TRBD1 or TRBD2 (5 bases each). CDR3 length: 14 amino acids. The V gene's germline CDR1 is SGHTA and CDR2 FQGNSA. V was shortened by 2 bases and J by 1 base, with 9 bases between the two germline ends. The entire variable domain, with the rest obtained from reference TRBV7-2 and TRBJ2-7, is as follows: GAGVSQSPSNKVTEKGKDVELRCDPISGHTALYWYRQSLGQGLEFLIYFQGNSAPDKSGLPSDRFSAERTGGSVSTLTIQRTQQEDSAVYLCASSLSGLSYEQYFGPGTRLTVT.

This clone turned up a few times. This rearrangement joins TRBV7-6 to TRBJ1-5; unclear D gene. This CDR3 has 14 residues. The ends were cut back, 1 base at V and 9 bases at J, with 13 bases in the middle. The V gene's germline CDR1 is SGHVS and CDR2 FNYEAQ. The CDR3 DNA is TGTGCCAGCAGCTTAGACAGAACATCAAGGCCCCAGCATTTT. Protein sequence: CASSLDRTSRPQHF.

DNA of the CDR3: TGTGCCAGCAGCTTAATTGGGACTAGCTTTCACGAGCAGTTCTTC. Its translation: CASSLIGTSFHEQFF. V and J are TRBV7-8 and TRBJ2-1, with 9 positions matching TRBD2. This CDR3 region has 15 residues. Trimming cost V 2 bases and J 10 bases; bases outside gene matches: 9. Germline V gene sequence: CDR1 SGHVS, CDR2 FQNEAQ.

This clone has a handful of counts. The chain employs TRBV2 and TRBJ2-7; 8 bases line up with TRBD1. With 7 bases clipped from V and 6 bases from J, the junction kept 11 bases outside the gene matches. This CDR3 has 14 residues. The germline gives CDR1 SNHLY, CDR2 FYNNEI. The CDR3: CASNVDRVRGEQYF. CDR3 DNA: TGTGCCAGCAACGTGGACAGGGTGCGAGGCGAGCAGTACTTC.

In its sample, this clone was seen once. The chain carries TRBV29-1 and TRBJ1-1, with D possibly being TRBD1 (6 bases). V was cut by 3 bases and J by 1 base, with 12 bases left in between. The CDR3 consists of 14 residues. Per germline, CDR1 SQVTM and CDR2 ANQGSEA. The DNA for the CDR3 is TGCAGCGTTGATAGGGGGGCTGCGAACACTGAAGCTTTCTTT. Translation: CSVDRGAANTEAFF.

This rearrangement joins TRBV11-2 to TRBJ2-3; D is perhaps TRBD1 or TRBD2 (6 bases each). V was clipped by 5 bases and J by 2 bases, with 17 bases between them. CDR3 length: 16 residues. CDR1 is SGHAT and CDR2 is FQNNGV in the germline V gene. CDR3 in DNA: TGTGCCAGCAGCCACCGACTAGGGGGTTACACAGATACGCAGTATTTT. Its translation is CASSHRLGGYTDTQYF.

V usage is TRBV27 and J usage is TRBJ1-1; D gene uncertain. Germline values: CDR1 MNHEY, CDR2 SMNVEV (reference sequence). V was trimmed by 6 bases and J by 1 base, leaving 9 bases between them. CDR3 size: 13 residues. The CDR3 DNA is TGTGCCAGCAGGAACACAGAGAACACTGAAGCTTTCTTT. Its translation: CASRNTENTEAFF.

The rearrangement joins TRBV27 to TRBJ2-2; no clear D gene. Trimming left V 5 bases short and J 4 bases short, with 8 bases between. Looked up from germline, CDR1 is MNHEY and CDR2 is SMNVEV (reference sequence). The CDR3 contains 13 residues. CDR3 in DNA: TGTGCCAGCAGTATACAGATCACCGGGGAGCTGTTTTTT. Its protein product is CASSIQITGELFF.

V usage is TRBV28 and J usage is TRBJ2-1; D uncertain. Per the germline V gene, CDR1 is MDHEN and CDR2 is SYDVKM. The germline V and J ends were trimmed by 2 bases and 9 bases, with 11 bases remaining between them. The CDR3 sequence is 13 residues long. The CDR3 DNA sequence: TGTGCCAGCAGTTTAACCCGCGATACTGAGCAGTTCTTC. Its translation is CASSLTRDTEQFF.

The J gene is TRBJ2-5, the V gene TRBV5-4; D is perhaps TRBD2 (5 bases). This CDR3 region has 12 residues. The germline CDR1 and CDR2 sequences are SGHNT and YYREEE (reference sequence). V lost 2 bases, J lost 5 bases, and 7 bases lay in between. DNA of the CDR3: TGTGCCAGCAGCTTCCCGGGGGAGACCCAGTACTTC. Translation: CASSFPGETQYF. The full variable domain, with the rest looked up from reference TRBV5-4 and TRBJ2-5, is ETGVTQSPTHLIKTRGQQVTLRCSSQSGHNTVSWYQQALGQGPQFIFQYYREEENGRGNFPPRFSGLQFPNYSSELNVNALELDDSALYLCASSFPGETQYFGPGTRLLVL.

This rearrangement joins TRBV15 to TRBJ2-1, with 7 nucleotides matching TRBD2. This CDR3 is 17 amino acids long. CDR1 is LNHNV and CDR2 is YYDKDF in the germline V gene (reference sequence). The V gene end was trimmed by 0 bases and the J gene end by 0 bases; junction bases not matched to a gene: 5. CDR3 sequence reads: CATSRDLGGSSYNEQFF. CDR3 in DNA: TGTGCCACCAGCAGAGATCTGGGGGGGAGCTCCTACAATGAGCAGTTCTTC.

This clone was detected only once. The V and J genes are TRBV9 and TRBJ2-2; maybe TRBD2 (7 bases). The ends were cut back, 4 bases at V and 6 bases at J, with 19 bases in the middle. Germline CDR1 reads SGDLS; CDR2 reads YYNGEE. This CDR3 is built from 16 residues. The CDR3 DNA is TGTGCCAGCAGCCCACGAGGAGGAGGGGGGGCCGGGGAGCTGTTTTTT. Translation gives CASSPRGGGGAGELFF.

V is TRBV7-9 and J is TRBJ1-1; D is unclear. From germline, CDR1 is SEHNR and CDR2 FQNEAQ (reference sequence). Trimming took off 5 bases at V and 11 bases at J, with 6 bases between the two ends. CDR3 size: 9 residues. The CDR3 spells CASSPGAFF. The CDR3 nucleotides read TGTGCCAGCAGCCCCGGGGCTTTCTTT.

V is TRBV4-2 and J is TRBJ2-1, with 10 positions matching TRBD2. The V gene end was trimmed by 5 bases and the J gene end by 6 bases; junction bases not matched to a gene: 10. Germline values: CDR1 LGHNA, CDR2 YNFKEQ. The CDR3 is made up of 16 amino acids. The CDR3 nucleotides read TGTGCCAGCAGCGCCCCTGGAGCGGGGGGGCCCAATGAGCAGTTCTTC. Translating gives CASSAPGAGGPNEQFF.

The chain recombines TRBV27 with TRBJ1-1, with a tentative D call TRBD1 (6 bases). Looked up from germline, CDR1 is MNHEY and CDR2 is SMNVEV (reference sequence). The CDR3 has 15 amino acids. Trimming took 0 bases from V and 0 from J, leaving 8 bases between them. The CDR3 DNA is TGTGCCAGCAGTTTATCGGACAGCATGAACACTGAAGCTTTCTTT. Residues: CASSLSDSMNTEAFF.

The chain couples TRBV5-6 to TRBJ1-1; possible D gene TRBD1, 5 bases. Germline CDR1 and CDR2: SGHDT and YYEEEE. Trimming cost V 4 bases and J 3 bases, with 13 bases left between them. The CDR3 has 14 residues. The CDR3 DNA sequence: TGTGCCAGCAGCAATTCCATGGGGGACACTGAAGCTTTCTTT. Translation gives CASSNSMGDTEAFF.